Following are 9 T cell receptor beta chains from one sample sequenced in a study of graft-versus-host responses after intestinal transplantation (dated by TCRdb to the early 2020s). The library was made by the immunoSEQ multiplex PCR assay. TCRdb limited this immuneACCESS table to in-frame rearrangements with V and J called. A share of clones is missing; checked studies link under half to unresolved V genes, and the rest is unexplained. Within this sample are 65,000 to 90,000 clones, with roughly 90% of them counted one time only. The top ten clones comprise roughly 2.6% of the sample. For these receptors, no antigen is known. This specimen's time point label, per the study, means: cells obtained before transplantation from donor or recipient. This specimen consisted of unstimulated CD8+ T cells sorted from spleen or lymph node cells, obtained before intestinal transplant. These receptors all stem from a human donor who received an intestinal transplant.

The gene calls are TRBV7-9 and TRBJ2-7; perhaps TRBD1 as D (6 bases). The CDR3 consists of 14 residues. V gave up 0 bases and J gave up 3 bases, with 9 bases separating them. Germline V gives CDR1 SEHNR, CDR2 FQNEAQ (reference sequence). In DNA form, the CDR3 reads TGTGCCAGCAGCTTAGCAGGGGGAAACTACGAGCAGTACTTC. This translates into CASSLAGGNYEQYF.

This chain links TRBV7-9 with TRBJ2-1; D remains unclear. Germline loops: CDR1 SEHNR, CDR2 FQNEAQ (reference sequence). Trimming cost V 5 bases and J 1 base, with 15 bases left between them. The CDR3 has 16 amino acids. In DNA form, the CDR3 reads TGTGCCAGCAGCCCCGCGCTTGGTTATTCCTACAATGAGCAGTTCTTC. This sequence encodes CASSPALGYSYNEQFF.

The rearrangement joins TRBV14 to TRBJ2-2, with 13 bases aligning to TRBD2. The CDR3 extends over 16 amino acids. Germline V lookup: CDR1 SGHDN, CDR2 FVKESK. V shed 4 bases, J shed 6 bases, and the junction held 5 bases outside the gene matches. The CDR3 DNA reads as TGTGCCAGCAGCCTAGGACTAGCGGGAGTAGCCGGGGAGCTGTTTTTT. Protein sequence: CASSLGLAGVAGELFF.

V is TRBV27 and J is TRBJ1-2; D is possibly TRBD1 (6 bases). V lost 5 bases to trimming and J lost 7 bases, with 14 bases between them. Germline CDR1 MNHEY, CDR2 SMNVEV (reference sequence). This CDR3 spans 13 amino acids. CDR3 sequence reads: CASSIGGGGGYTF. In DNA form, the CDR3 reads TGTGCCAGCAGTATAGGGGGGGGCGGTGGCTACACCTTC.

The chain recombines TRBV28 with TRBJ1-5, with 7 bases identical to TRBD1. With V trimmed by 10 bases and J by 2 bases, 23 bases remained unmatched. The CDR3 is 19 amino acids. Germline values: CDR1 MDHEN, CDR2 SYDVKM. The CDR3 DNA is TGTGCCACCAAGCCCTCTACGGAATCGACAGGGAGTGGCAATCAGCCCCAGCATTTT. The encoded protein is CATKPSTESTGSGNQPQHF.

The gene calls are TRBV10-2 and TRBJ2-1; 7 nucleotides align to TRBD1. CDR1 and CDR2 (germline): WSHSY, SAAADI. Trimming cost V 6 bases and J 7 bases; bases outside gene matches: 15. The CDR3 contains 16 residues. For the CDR3, the DNA is TGCGCCAGCAGGGCCTCCGGGACAGAAGATCAGAATGAGCAGTTCTTC. The encoded protein is CASRASGTEDQNEQFF.

The chain joins TRBV28 to TRBJ2-1, with 9 bases lining up with TRBD2. The CDR3 covers 15 residues. The V gene's germline CDR1 is MDHEN and CDR2 SYDVKM. The junction had 4 bases not matched to a gene; V was cut back by 3 bases and J by 4 bases. CDR3 sequence: CASSFGREGYNEQFF. CDR3 sequence (DNA): TGTGCCAGCAGTTTCGGGCGGGAGGGATACAATGAGCAGTTCTTC.

This chain uses TRBV5-4 with TRBJ2-1, with D possibly TRBD1 on 5 matching bases. CDR3 size: 13 residues. Germline CDR1 and CDR2: SGHNT and YYREEE (reference sequence). V lost 3 bases to trimming and J lost 8 bases, with 12 bases between them. CDR3 bases: TGTGCCAGCAGCTCCCTAGAGACAGATGAGCAGTTCTTC. Translated, it gives CASSSLETDEQFF.

The chain has TRBV2 and TRBJ1-5; D uncertain. The V and J ends lost 3 bases and 0 bases respectively, with 12 bases between them. Per the germline V gene, CDR1 is SNHLY and CDR2 is FYNNEI. The length of the CDR3 is 16 residues. The CDR3: CASSDWARGSNQPQHF. In DNA form, the CDR3 reads TGTGCCAGCAGTGACTGGGCCCGGGGTAGCAATCAGCCCCAGCATTTT.